The TCR beta chain under discussion was sequenced for a study of PD-1 blockade in classical Hodgkin lymphoma. Study conclusions and caveats: Unlike CD8+ TCR diversity, which did not rise significantly by C4D1, CD4+ TCR diversity did.

This CDR3 region has 12 residues. V was cut by 7 bases and J by 3 bases, with 10 bases left in between. Germline CDR1 reads MDHEN; CDR2 reads SYDVKM. This table comes from immunoSEQ multiplex PCR, and its TCRdb copy is limited to in-frame clones, with some not included. Here the sample spans about 15,000 clones, around nine tenths being singletons. The table lists this clone with a few counts. The antigen is unknown. Regarding time point: cycle 4 day 1 (C4D1), after five to seven weeks of nivolumab. Relapse after autologous stem cell transplantation occurred in every patient, and brentuximab vedotin exposure varied. It was by magnetic negative selection that CD8+ T cells were isolated from thawed PBMCs.

The TCR originated in a human donor with classical Hodgkin lymphoma. The sample consisted of CD8+ T cells from blood, taken before the fourth cycle of nivolumab. The chain recombines TRBV28 with TRBJ2-7; D gene ambiguous. The CDR3 coding sequence is TGTGCCAGCAAAGAAGTGGGCTACGAGCAGTACTTC. It specifies CASKEVGYEQYF.